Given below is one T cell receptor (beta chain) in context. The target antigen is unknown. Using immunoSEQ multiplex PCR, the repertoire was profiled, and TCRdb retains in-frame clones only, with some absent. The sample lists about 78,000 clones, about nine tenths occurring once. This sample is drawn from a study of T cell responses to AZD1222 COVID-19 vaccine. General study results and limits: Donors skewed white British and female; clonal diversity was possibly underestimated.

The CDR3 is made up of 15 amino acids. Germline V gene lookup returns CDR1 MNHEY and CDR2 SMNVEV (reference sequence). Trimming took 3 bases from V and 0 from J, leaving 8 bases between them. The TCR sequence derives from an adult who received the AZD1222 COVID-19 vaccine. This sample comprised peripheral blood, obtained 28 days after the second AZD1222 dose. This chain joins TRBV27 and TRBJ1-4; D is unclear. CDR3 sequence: CASSFDLTTNEKLFF. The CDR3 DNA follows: TGTGCCAGCAGTTTCGATCTTACAACTAATGAAAAACTGTTTTTT.